This TCR beta chain is drawn from a study of control samples from healthy donors and cancer patients. The CDR3 runs 16 residues. Looked up from germline, CDR1 is MGHRA and CDR2 is YSYEKL. V lost 1 base and J 6 bases, leaving 16 bases between the germline ends. Repertoires were generated with immunoSEQ multiplex PCR, while TCRdb's copy carries only in-frame clones and drops some. The repertoire holds around 140,000 clones, with around 90% as singletons. The chain links TRBV4-1 to TRBJ1-5; TRBD1 is a possible D gene (5 bases). Sequences were obtained from blood. The source is a young man in good health. CDR3 in amino acids: CASSQGRGRAGQPQHF. For the CDR3, the DNA is TGCGCCAGCAGCCAAGGTCGGGGCAGGGCAGGTCAGCCCCAGCATTTT.